This T cell receptor beta chain is from a study of blood T cells in healthy people across ages. Healthy Russian Caucasian donors spanned ages about 6 to 90 years. At least 5.5 micrograms of total RNA were extracted per sample. Using a J-beta primer mix together with a sample-barcoded 5' primer, a second PCR was run for roughly 7 to 12 cycles. TCRdb recomputed calls from the 5' RACE reads with MiXCR, one row per CDR3 protein. In the table there are about 640,000 distinct CDR3 sequences, approximately 40% of which are singletons. Germline V CDR1 and CDR2: LGHDT, YNNKEL (reference sequence). The CDR3 extends over 14 amino acids. The germline V and J ends were trimmed by 0 bases and 0 bases, with 6 bases remaining between them.

The clonotype was recovered from an elderly man in good health. Input material: blood. V usage is TRBV3-1 and J usage is TRBJ2-7; D unresolved. In DNA form, the CDR3 reads TGTGCCAGCAGCCAAGATTGGAGCTCCTACGAGCAGTACTTC. This translates into CASSQDWSSYEQYF.